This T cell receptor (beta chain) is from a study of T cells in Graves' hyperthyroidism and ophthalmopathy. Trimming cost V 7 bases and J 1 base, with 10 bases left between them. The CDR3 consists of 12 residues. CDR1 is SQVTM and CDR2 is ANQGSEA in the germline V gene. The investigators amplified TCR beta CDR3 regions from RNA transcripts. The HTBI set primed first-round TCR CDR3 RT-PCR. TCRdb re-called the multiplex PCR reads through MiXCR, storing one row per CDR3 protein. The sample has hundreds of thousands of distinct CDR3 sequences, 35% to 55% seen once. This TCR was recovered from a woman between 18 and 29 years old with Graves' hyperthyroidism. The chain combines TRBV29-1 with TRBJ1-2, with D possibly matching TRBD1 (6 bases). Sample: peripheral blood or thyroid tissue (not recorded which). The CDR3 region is CSARQDNYGYTF. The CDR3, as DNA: TGCAGCGCTAGACAGGATAACTATGGCTACACCTTC. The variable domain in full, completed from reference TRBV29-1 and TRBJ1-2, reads SAVISQKPSRDICQRGTSLTIQCQVDSQVTMMFWYRQQPGQSLTLIATANQGSEATYESGFVIDKFPISRPNLTFSTLTVSNMSPEDSSIYLCSARQDNYGYTFGSGTRLTVV.